Below are 6 T cell receptor beta chains sequenced from a single sample in a study of blood T cell repertoires in COVID-19. Profiling relied on immunoSEQ multiplex PCR, and the TCRdb table lists in-frame clones only, not all of them. The sample consists of 400,000 or so clones, 90% of them appearing once. Material for sequencing was PBMCs or T cells enriched from blood (not recorded which). These receptors were obtained from a man between 18 and 29 years old who had recovered from COVID-19.

A few counts support this clone. J is TRBJ2-5 and V is TRBV2; D possibly corresponds to TRBD2 (6 bases). V shed 7 bases and J shed 2 bases, with 8 bases lying between them. The germline gives CDR1 SNHLY, CDR2 FYNNEI. The CDR3 runs 12 residues. CDR3 protein: CASKDYQETQYF. The CDR3 DNA is TGTGCCAGCAAGGACTATCAAGAGACCCAGTACTTC.

Written as DNA, the CDR3 is TGTGCCAGCAGTTTATGGGGGACAGGAAATAATTCACCCCTCCACTTT. Translated: CASSLWGTGNNSPLHF. The chain joins TRBV28 to TRBJ1-6; TRBD1 matches 8 bases. V trimming: 0 bases; J trimming: 5 bases; junction bases outside the gene matches: 3. The CDR3 spans 16 residues. Per germline, CDR1 MDHEN and CDR2 SYDVKM.

The V and J genes are TRBV7-3 and TRBJ2-1; the match to TRBD2 covers 8 bases. The length of the CDR3 is 15 residues. Germline CDR1 SGHTA, CDR2 FQGTGA. Trimming cost V 0 bases and J 9 bases; bases outside gene matches: 7. The CDR3 DNA follows: TGTGCCAGCAGCTTAACAGGCATAGCGGGAAGTGAGCAGTTCTTC. This gives the protein CASSLTGIAGSEQFF.

This clone was detected only once. The genes are TRBV7-9 and TRBJ2-3; D is unresolved. The CDR3 covers 12 residues. Trimming removed 1 base from V and 9 bases from J, with 8 bases in between. Germline lookup yields CDR1 SEHNR and CDR2 FQNEAQ (reference sequence). The CDR3 region is CASSLGDSTQYF. The CDR3 nucleotides read TGTGCCAGCAGCTTAGGAGACTCAACGCAGTATTTT.

The gene calls are TRBV5-1 and TRBJ2-2; tentatively, D is TRBD2 (6 bases). Germline values: CDR1 SGHRS, CDR2 YFSETQ. This CDR3 has 14 amino acids. The V gene lost 4 bases and the J gene lost 1 base, with 8 bases spanning the gap. The chain's CDR3 is CASSTRGNTGELFF. In DNA form, the CDR3 reads TGCGCCAGCAGCACGCGGGGGAACACCGGGGAGCTGTTTTTT.

The gene calls are TRBV19 and TRBJ1-5, with D perhaps TRBD1 (5 bases). Germline V CDR1 and CDR2: LNHDA, SQIVND (reference sequence). This CDR3 region has 13 residues. V was shortened by 6 bases and J by 2 bases, with 8 bases between the two germline ends. The CDR3 reads CASRGEGNQPQHF. The CDR3 DNA reads as TGTGCCAGTAGAGGGGAAGGCAATCAGCCCCAGCATTTT.